One sample yielded the 5 T cell receptor beta chains listed below, sequenced in a study of T cell responses to AZD1222 COVID-19 vaccine. The table came from immunoSEQ multiplex PCR; TCRdb's copy has only in-frame clones and leaves some out. The table includes 100,000 to 150,000 clones, around 89% detected once. Sample: peripheral blood, taken on day 0 of MenACWY control vaccination. The origin of the receptors is an adult in good health.

The genes are TRBV6-2 or TRBV6-3 and TRBJ2-6; D remains ambiguous. V was clipped by 2 bases and J by 0 bases, with 5 bases between them. Looked up from germline, CDR1 is MNHEY and CDR2 is SVGEGT. The CDR3 loop spans 15 amino acids. CDR3 in amino acids: CASSYKNSGANVLTF. DNA for the CDR3: TGTGCCAGCAGTTACAAGAACTCTGGGGCCAACGTCCTGACTTTC.

V usage is TRBV7-9 and J usage is TRBJ1-2; D possibly corresponds to TRBD1 (5 bases). V was cut by 6 bases and J by 4 bases, with 18 bases left in between. Germline CDR1 SEHNR, CDR2 FQNEAQ (reference sequence). This CDR3 spans 15 amino acids. The CDR3 spells CASSDRAQSPYGYTF. DNA for the CDR3: TGTGCCAGCAGTGACAGAGCCCAAAGTCCCTATGGCTACACCTTC.

The V gene is TRBV2, the J gene TRBJ1-2, with unresolved D. V was trimmed by 8 bases and J by 2 bases, leaving 15 bases between them. The CDR3 consists of 14 residues. CDR1 and CDR2 from the germline V gene are SNHLY and FYNNEI. DNA for the CDR3: TGTGCCAGCGCCCCCCACAAGGAGAACTATGGCTACACCTTC. Protein product: CASAPHKENYGYTF.

The chain is built from TRBV7-9 and TRBJ1-4, with D maybe TRBD1 (6 bases). The CDR3 runs to 14 residues. Germline V gives CDR1 SEHNR, CDR2 FQNEAQ (reference sequence). The ends were cut back, 3 bases at V and 6 bases at J, with 11 bases in the middle. The CDR3 DNA follows: TGTGCCAGCAGCTTTCAGGGGTTATATGAAAAACTGTTTTTT. Amino acids: CASSFQGLYEKLFF. Full variable domain (remainder filled in from reference TRBV7-9 and TRBJ1-4): DTGVSQNPRHKITKRGQNVTFRCDPISEHNRLYWYRQTLGQGPEFLTYFQNEAQLEKSRLLSDRFSAERPKGSFSTLEIQRTEQGDSAMYLCASSFQGLYEKLFFGSGTQLSVL.

This clone is a singleton in its sample. The chain carries TRBV28 and TRBJ1-2; D remains ambiguous. This CDR3 has 12 amino acids. Germline CDR1 is MDHEN and CDR2 is SYDVKM. V was shortened by 6 bases and J by 8 bases, with 13 bases between the two germline ends. The CDR3 is CASSTGLYGYTF. The DNA of the CDR3 is TGTGCCAGCAGCACGGGGTTGTACGGCTACACCTTC.